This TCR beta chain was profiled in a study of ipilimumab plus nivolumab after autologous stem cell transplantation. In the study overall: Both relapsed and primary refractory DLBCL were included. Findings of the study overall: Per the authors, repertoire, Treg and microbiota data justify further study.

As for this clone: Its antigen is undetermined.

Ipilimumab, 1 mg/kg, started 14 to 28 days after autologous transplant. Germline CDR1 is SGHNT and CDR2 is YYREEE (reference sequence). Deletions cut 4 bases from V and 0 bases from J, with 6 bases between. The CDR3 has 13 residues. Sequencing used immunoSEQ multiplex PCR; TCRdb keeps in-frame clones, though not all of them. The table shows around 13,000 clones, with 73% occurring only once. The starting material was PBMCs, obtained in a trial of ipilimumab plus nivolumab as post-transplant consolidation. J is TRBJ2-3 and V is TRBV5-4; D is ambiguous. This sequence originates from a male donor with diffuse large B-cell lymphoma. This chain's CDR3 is CASSLLSTDTQYF. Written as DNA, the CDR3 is TGTGCCAGCAGCCTGCTGAGCACAGATACGCAGTATTTT.